Listed below are T cell receptor beta chains from one sample, sequenced in a study of CD8 T cells in ankylosing spondylitis. A single record per CDR3 protein comes from TCRdb applying MiXCR to the 5' RACE reads. The sample lists fewer than 30,000 distinct CDR3 sequences; about 2.6% were seen once. Source material: blood, either unsorted or a sorted T cell fraction (not recorded which). The source of these receptors is a female donor with ankylosing spondylitis or in good health (not recorded which). Each CDR3 is given with its conserved first and last residue. Each record gives: D gene, J gene, clone size, V gene, CDR3 DNA, CDR3 protein. The D gene is left open where the match is weak. Some rows have no size entry. The others give once, few or many, or a class for an expanded clone.

D gene: TRBD2; J gene: TRBJ2-2; clone size: many; V gene: TRBV9; CDR3 DNA: TGTGCCAGCAGCGTAGGTGGCGGGGGGTCCACCGGGGAGCTGTTTTTT; CDR3 protein: CASSVGGGGSTGELFF
D gene: .; J gene: TRBJ1-1; clone size: many; V gene: TRBV9; CDR3 DNA: TGTGCCAGCAGCTTATCCCCGAACACTGAAGCTTTCTTT; CDR3 protein: CASSLSPNTEAFF
D gene: .; J gene: TRBJ1-3; clone size: many; V gene: TRBV9; CDR3 DNA: TGTGCCAGCAGCGCCTTGGACAGCTCTGGAAACACCATATATTTT; CDR3 protein: CASSALDSSGNTIYF
D gene: TRBD1; J gene: TRBJ2-1; clone size: many; V gene: TRBV9; CDR3 DNA: TGTGCCAGCAGCGGCCGGGACAGACCCTACAATGAGCAGTTCTTC; CDR3 protein: CASSGRDRPYNEQFF
D gene: .; J gene: TRBJ2-7; clone size: many; V gene: TRBV9; CDR3 DNA: TGTGCCAGCAGCGTAGCAGGGACTGACCCCTACGAGCAGTACTTC; CDR3 protein: CASSVAGTDPYEQYF
D gene: TRBD2; J gene: TRBJ2-2; clone size: many; V gene: TRBV9; CDR3 DNA: TGTGCCAGCAGCCCCCGGACTAGGACTACCGGGGAGCTGTTTTTT; CDR3 protein: CASSPRTRTTGELFF
D gene: .; J gene: TRBJ2-1; clone size: .; V gene: TRBV9; CDR3 DNA: TGTGCCAGCAGCGTAGATGCAGCTAGACACAATGAGCAGTTCTTC; CDR3 protein: CASSVDAARHNEQFF
D gene: TRBD1; J gene: TRBJ2-2; clone size: many; V gene: TRBV9; CDR3 DNA: TGTGCCAGCAGCGTCCAGACAGGGAACTCCGGGGAGCTGTTTTTT; CDR3 protein: CASSVQTGNSGELFF
D gene: .; J gene: TRBJ1-6; clone size: medium-sized; V gene: TRBV9; CDR3 DNA: TGTGCCAGCAGCGTAGGGGTGGGCGTCAGCTCCTATAATTCACCCCTCCACTTT; CDR3 protein: CASSVGVGVSSYNSPLHF
D gene: TRBD1; J gene: TRBJ2-7; clone size: many; V gene: TRBV9; CDR3 DNA: TGTGCCAGCAGTCAGGGGGGACAGGGGGCCTACGAGCAGTACTTC; CDR3 protein: CASSQGGQGAYEQYF
D gene: .; J gene: TRBJ1-1; clone size: many; V gene: TRBV9; CDR3 DNA: TGTGCCAGCAGCGTAGGGGGGGAGGTGAACACTGAAGCTTTCTTT; CDR3 protein: CASSVGGEVNTEAFF
D gene: .; J gene: TRBJ2-3; clone size: many; V gene: TRBV9; CDR3 DNA: TGTGCCAGCAGCGTTTCTCTTGATAAAGATACGCAGTATTTT; CDR3 protein: CASSVSLDKDTQYF
D gene: .; J gene: TRBJ1-2; clone size: many; V gene: TRBV9; CDR3 DNA: TGTGCCAGCAGCCCGGACAGAAACTATGGCTACACCTTC; CDR3 protein: CASSPDRNYGYTF
D gene: .; J gene: TRBJ2-7; clone size: many; V gene: TRBV9; CDR3 DNA: TGTGCCAGCAGCGTAGAGGCAGGGTCCTACGAGCAGTACTTC; CDR3 protein: CASSVEAGSYEQYF
D gene: .; J gene: TRBJ2-7; clone size: many; V gene: TRBV9; CDR3 DNA: TGTGCCAGCAGCGTAGAAGGGAAATCCTACGAGCAGTACTTC; CDR3 protein: CASSVEGKSYEQYF
D gene: TRBD1; J gene: TRBJ1-6; clone size: many; V gene: TRBV9; CDR3 DNA: TGTGCCAGCAGCTCTGGACAGGGGAATTCACCCCTCCACTTT; CDR3 protein: CASSSGQGNSPLHF
D gene: .; J gene: TRBJ2-3; clone size: many; V gene: TRBV9; CDR3 DNA: TGTGCCAGCAGCGTAGTATTCGGGGATACGCAGTATTTT; CDR3 protein: CASSVVFGDTQYF
D gene: .; J gene: TRBJ2-1; clone size: many; V gene: TRBV9; CDR3 DNA: TGTGCCAGCAGCCCTCAACTGGCTAGCTCCTACAATGAGCAGTTCTTC; CDR3 protein: CASSPQLASSYNEQFF
D gene: .; J gene: TRBJ2-6; clone size: many; V gene: TRBV9; CDR3 DNA: TGTGCCAGTGGGGCCCGCTCTGGGGCCAACGTCCTGACTTTC; CDR3 protein: CASGARSGANVLTF
D gene: TRBD2; J gene: TRBJ2-1; clone size: many; V gene: TRBV9; CDR3 DNA: TGTGCCAGCAGCGTAGGCGGGAGAAGCTACAATGAGCAGTTCTTC; CDR3 protein: CASSVGGRSYNEQFF
D gene: .; J gene: TRBJ1-1; clone size: many; V gene: TRBV9; CDR3 DNA: TGTGCCAGCAGCGTAGGAGGGCTACAGACTGAAGCTTTCTTT; CDR3 protein: CASSVGGLQTEAFF
D gene: .; J gene: TRBJ2-2; clone size: many; V gene: TRBV9; CDR3 DNA: TGTGCCAGCAGCGTAGGGCAGGAACCCAACGGGGAGCTGTTTTTT; CDR3 protein: CASSVGQEPNGELFF
D gene: .; J gene: TRBJ2-3; clone size: many; V gene: TRBV9; CDR3 DNA: TGTGCCAGCAGCGTAGCCTTACCGGGAACAGATACGCAGTATTTT; CDR3 protein: CASSVALPGTDTQYF
D gene: TRBD2; J gene: TRBJ2-3; clone size: many; V gene: TRBV9; CDR3 DNA: TGTGCCAGCAGTGATAGCGGGGTCGGAACAGATACGCAGTATTTT; CDR3 protein: CASSDSGVGTDTQYF
D gene: TRBD1; J gene: TRBJ1-6; clone size: many; V gene: TRBV9; CDR3 DNA: TGTGCCAGCAGCCCAAACTCGGGACAGGGGGCTTCTTCACCCCTCCACTTT; CDR3 protein: CASSPNSGQGASSPLHF
D gene: .; J gene: TRBJ1-1; clone size: many; V gene: TRBV9; CDR3 DNA: TGTGCCAGCAGCGTAGCGGCTTCAGAGAACACTGAAGCTTTCTTT; CDR3 protein: CASSVAASENTEAFF